These 32 T cell receptor beta chains were sequenced from one sample in a study of T cells after yellow fever vaccination (dated by TCRdb to between 2018 and 2021). The sample's treatment or condition label, in plain terms: live attenuated yellow fever vaccine strain. Library creation used 5' RACE. Sequencing took place on an Illumina HiSeq 2500. TCRdb handled the public reads itself, with Q25 trimming in fastp and clone calling in MiXCR, and kept productive beta chains. Each entry is one CDR3 protein sequence, shown with its most common DNA and genes. Within this sample are under 600,000 distinct CDR3 sequences, with roughly 14% of them counted one time only. The top ten clonotypes cover roughly an eighth of the sample. The input for sequencing was PBMCs, taken on the day of the yellow fever booster vaccination. These receptor sequences come from a man under 40 who received the YFV17D yellow fever vaccine.

Only a few counts were recorded for this clonotype. The rearrangement uses TRBV15 and TRBJ2-1; 7 nucleotides agree with TRBD2. Germline trimming cut 3 bases from V and 6 bases from J; bases unmatched to any gene: 5. This CDR3 has 14 residues. Germline-derived CDR1 and CDR2 are LNHNV and YYDKDF (reference sequence). The CDR3 sequence is CATSSRSGANEQFF. CDR3 nucleotides: TGTGCCACCAGCAGTCGGAGCGGGGCCAATGAGCAGTTCTTC.

This clonotype was seen only a few times. The gene calls are TRBV5-4 and TRBJ1-1, with D unclear. Germline CDR1 reads SGHNT; CDR2 reads YYREEE (reference sequence). The CDR3 is made up of 12 amino acids. The ends were cut back, 0 bases at V and 5 bases at J, with 5 bases in the middle. The CDR3 sequence is CASSLVPTEAFF. CDR3 in DNA: TGTGCCAGCAGCTTGGTGCCAACTGAAGCTTTCTTT.

In this sample, this clonotype turned up many times. The chain's CDR3 is CASSIAGVEQFF. CDR3 nucleotide sequence: TGTGCCAGTAGTATAGCGGGAGTCGAGCAGTTCTTC. The rearrangement links TRBV19 to TRBJ2-1, with a tentative D call TRBD2 (6 bases). The length of the CDR3 is 12 residues. V lost 1 base and J lost 10, with 8 bases in between. Germline CDR1 and CDR2: LNHDA and SQIVND (reference sequence).

This clonotype was recorded a few times. J is TRBJ1-1 and V is TRBV7-2; no reliable D call. Per the germline V gene, CDR1 is SGHTA and CDR2 is FQGNSA. Trimming shortened V by 5 bases and J by 1 base, and 14 bases separated the two germline ends. The CDR3 consists of 15 residues. This chain's CDR3 is CASSPGPGRNTEAFF. For the CDR3, the DNA is TGTGCCAGCAGCCCAGGTCCGGGCAGGAACACTGAAGCTTTCTTT.

The rearrangement joins TRBV7-9 to TRBJ2-1; 12 bases agree with TRBD2. Germline V gene lookup returns CDR1 SEHNR and CDR2 FQNEAQ (reference sequence). Germline trimming cut 5 bases from V and 6 bases from J; bases unmatched to any gene: 11. The CDR3 sequence is 17 residues long. The chain's CDR3 is CASSTPRLAGDLNEQFF. The CDR3 nucleotides read TGTGCCAGCAGCACCCCCAGACTAGCGGGGGATCTCAATGAGCAGTTCTTC.

This clonotype occurred a few times. The chain combines TRBV27 with TRBJ1-5, with D perhaps matching TRBD1 (5 bases). CDR1 is MNHEY, CDR2 SMNVEV, per germline (reference sequence). The CDR3 totals 14 residues. Trimming pared 8 bases from V and 6 bases from J, leaving 17 bases between. This chain's CDR3 is CASGGGTKSQPQHF. The CDR3 DNA reads as TGTGCCAGCGGGGGGGGGACTAAGAGTCAGCCCCAGCATTTT.

This clonotype was detected only a few times. This chain connects TRBV3-1 to TRBJ2-7; D is perhaps TRBD2 (5 bases). V shed 2 bases and J shed 5 bases, with 16 bases lying between them. The CDR3 runs 15 residues. The germline V gene encodes CDR1 LGHDT and CDR2 YNNKEL (reference sequence). Here the CDR3 DNA reads TGTGCCAGCAGCCAACTATCGGGGAGTCGAGACGAGCAGTACTTC. Amino acids: CASSQLSGSRDEQYF.

This clonotype has a handful of counts. The rearrangement links TRBV27 to TRBJ2-1; 9 nucleotides line up with TRBD1. The CDR3 contains 16 residues. In germline, CDR1 is MNHEY, CDR2 SMNVEV (reference sequence). V shed 4 bases, J shed 7 bases, and the junction held 11 bases outside the gene matches. The CDR3 bases are TGTGCCAGCAGTTCCCCCGGGACAGGGTGGAAGAATGAGCAGTTCTTC. It is translated as CASSSPGTGWKNEQFF.

This clonotype was counted only a few times. The chain has TRBV6-5 and TRBJ1-1; TRBD1 is a possible D gene (5 bases). CDR3 length: 12 amino acids. The ends were cut back, 1 base at V and 11 bases at J, with 11 bases in the middle. The germline gives CDR1 MNHEY, CDR2 SVGAGI. The CDR3 nucleotides read TGTGCCAGCAGTTACTTTGGGGGAATGGCTTTCTTT. Translation: CASSYFGGMAFF.

This clonotype was seen a handful of times. The chain joins TRBV7-9 to TRBJ1-2; D is perhaps TRBD1 (5 bases). This CDR3 has 14 residues. V was shortened by 10 bases and J by 4 bases, with 19 bases between the two germline ends. The germline CDR1 and CDR2 sequences are SEHNR and FQNEAQ (reference sequence). The CDR3 DNA sequence: TGTGCCACAATGCGGGGGGGTGAGACCTATGGCTACACCTTC. Protein: CATMRGGETYGYTF.

There are a few counts of this clonotype. The chain links TRBV7-2 to TRBJ2-7; 10 bases are shared with TRBD2. Germline V gene data show CDR1 as SGHTA and CDR2 as FQGNSA. The CDR3 sequence is 13 residues long. V lost 4 bases, J lost 12 bases, and 9 bases stayed unmatched. CDR3 amino acids: CASSSESGRAGYF. CDR3 DNA: TGTGCCAGCAGCTCCGAAAGCGGGAGGGCCGGGTACTTC.

This chain uses TRBV30 with TRBJ2-5; 9 bases fit TRBD1. The ends lost 3 bases at V and 7 bases at J; junction bases unmatched: 6. The CDR3 runs to 13 residues. CDR1 GTSNPN and CDR2 SVGIG come from the germline V gene (reference sequence). The CDR3 protein is CAWRWTGVGTQYF. The CDR3 bases are TGTGCCTGGAGGTGGACAGGGGTTGGGACCCAGTACTTC.

The rearrangement joins TRBV5-1 to TRBJ2-3; D is possibly TRBD2 (7 bases). The length of the CDR3 is 14 residues. V lost 0 bases, J lost 9 bases, and 14 bases lay in between. CDR1 is SGHRS, CDR2 YFSETQ, per germline. The chain's CDR3 is CASSLAPGEGTQYF. CDR3 nucleotide sequence: TGCGCCAGCAGCTTGGCCCCAGGGGAGGGCACGCAGTATTTT. Full variable domain (remainder filled in from reference TRBV5-1 and TRBJ2-3): KAGVTQTPRYLIKTRGQQVTLSCSPISGHRSVSWYQQTPGQGLQFLFEYFSETQRNKGNFPGRFSGRQFSNSRSEMNVSTLELGDSALYLCASSLAPGEGTQYFGPGTRLTVL.

The V and J genes are TRBV5-5 and TRBJ1-2; D call uncertain. This CDR3 contains 15 residues. V lost 0 bases to trimming and J lost 0 bases, with 9 bases between them. CDR1 SGHKS and CDR2 YYEKEE come from the germline V gene (reference sequence). CDR3 DNA: TGTGCCAGCAGCTTGGTGCCCGAATCTAACTATGGCTACACCTTC. This sequence encodes CASSLVPESNYGYTF.

In this sample, this clonotype turned up a few times. The V call is TRBV6-1, the J call TRBJ2-1; 12 bases agree with TRBD2. Germline V lookup: CDR1 MNHNS, CDR2 SASEGT. The junction had 4 bases not matched to a gene; V was cut back by 2 bases and J by 5 bases. The CDR3 totals 16 residues. The DNA of the CDR3 is TGTGCCAGCAGTGAACTAGCGGGAGGGGCACACAATGAGCAGTTCTTC. Translation gives CASSELAGGAHNEQFF.

This clonotype was seen ten or more times. CDR3 coding DNA: TGTGCCAGCAGTCCAGGGACAGTTCGTGGTCAGCCCCAGCATTTT. It is translated as CASSPGTVRGQPQHF. This sequence joins TRBV6-1 and TRBJ1-5; TRBD1 aligns across 7 bases. CDR1 is MNHNS, CDR2 SASEGT, per germline. This CDR3 contains 15 residues. Germline trimming cut 5 bases from V and 6 bases from J; bases unmatched to any gene: 10.

The chain uses TRBV20-1 and TRBJ2-5; D gene ambiguous. V lost 2 bases, J lost 1 base, and 5 bases lay in between. The CDR3 runs 12 residues. Germline V lookup: CDR1 DFQATT, CDR2 SNEGSKA (reference sequence). CDR3 residues: CSARPSQETQYF. DNA of the CDR3: TGCAGTGCTAGACCCAGCCAAGAGACCCAGTACTTC.

This clonotype has a handful of counts. The rearrangement links TRBV27 to TRBJ2-2; 11 nucleotides agree with TRBD1. CDR1 and CDR2 from the germline V gene are MNHEY and SMNVEV (reference sequence). Unmatched junction bases numbered 3, after V lost 2 bases and J lost 4 bases. The CDR3 consists of 16 residues. CDR3 residues: CASSLIGTGGTGELFF. CDR3 in DNA: TGTGCCAGCAGTTTAATTGGGACAGGGGGCACCGGGGAGCTGTTTTTT.

The genes are TRBV4-2 and TRBJ2-7, with 9 bases lining up with TRBD2. V lost 4 bases, J lost 0 bases, and 16 bases stayed unmatched. The CDR3 length is 19 residues. From germline, CDR1 is LGHNA and CDR2 YNFKEQ. CDR3 nucleotides: TGTGCCAGCAGCCCTGCGGGGGGGTCGGGACTAGGGAGCTCCTACGAGCAGTACTTC. This codes for CASSPAGGSGLGSSYEQYF.

Only a few counts were recorded for this clonotype. This sequence joins TRBV10-2 and TRBJ1-5, with D unclear. The CDR3 consists of 12 residues. Germline V gene sequence: CDR1 WSHSY, CDR2 SAAADI. V was clipped by 2 bases and J by 5 bases, with 4 bases between them. CDR3 sequence reads: CASSEGHQPQHF. For the CDR3, the DNA is TGCGCCAGCAGTGAGGGGCATCAGCCCCAGCATTTT.

There are a few counts of this clonotype. This chain links TRBV7-9 with TRBJ1-1; TRBD1 is a possible D gene (5 bases). V lost 5 bases and J lost 4, with 20 bases in between. The CDR3 is made up of 16 amino acids. In germline, CDR1 is SEHNR, CDR2 FQNEAQ (reference sequence). CDR3 residues: CASSPRDSSRVTEAFF. In DNA, the CDR3 is TGTGCCAGCAGCCCCCGGGACTCCTCGAGGGTCACTGAAGCTTTCTTT.

The chain has TRBV25-1 and TRBJ2-7; D may be TRBD1 or TRBD2 (5 bases each). Germline CDR1 MGHDK, CDR2 SYGVNS. Deletions cut 6 bases from V and 2 bases from J, with 23 bases between. The CDR3 runs 17 residues. CDR3 sequence reads: CASRSTRLGGTPYEQYF. CDR3 in DNA: TGTGCCAGCAGAAGCACCCGACTTGGGGGAACCCCCTACGAGCAGTACTTC.

V gene TRBV30 combines with J gene TRBJ2-3; 9 bases align to TRBD2. The CDR3 has 15 amino acids. The V and J ends lost 0 bases and 5 bases, in that order; junction bases with no gene match: 6. Germline assignment: CDR1 GTSNPN and CDR2 SVGIG (reference sequence). The CDR3 spells CAWSVGLAQVDTQYF. The CDR3 DNA reads TGTGCCTGGAGTGTGGGACTAGCTCAGGTAGATACGCAGTATTTT. Full variable domain (missing parts from reference TRBV30 and TRBJ2-3): SQTIHQWPATLVQPVGSPLSLECTVEGTSNPNLYWYRQAAGRGLQLLFYSVGIGQISSEVPQNLSASRPQDRQFILSSKKLLLSDSGFYLCAWSVGLAQVDTQYFGPGTRLTVL.

This clonotype has at least ten counts. The chain carries TRBV29-1 and TRBJ2-3, with D uncertain. V was cut by 8 bases and J by 4 bases, with 16 bases left in between. This CDR3 region has 13 residues. Germline V gene data show CDR1 as SQVTM and CDR2 as ANQGSEA. The CDR3 nucleotides are TGCAGCCCCCGGATGGCTGGGGCAGATACGCAGTATTTT. Residues: CSPRMAGADTQYF.

This chain joins TRBV27 and TRBJ2-7; no clear D gene. The ends were cut back, 0 bases at V and 7 bases at J, with 7 bases in the middle. Germline CDR1 is MNHEY and CDR2 is SMNVEV (reference sequence). The CDR3 has 12 residues. CDR3 residues: CASSLSGQEQYF. CDR3 DNA: TGTGCCAGCAGTTTATCGGGTCAGGAGCAGTACTTC.

This chain links TRBV6-2 or TRBV6-3 with TRBJ2-1, with 8 bases fitting TRBD2. Germline assignment: CDR1 MNHEY and CDR2 SVGEGT. The CDR3 contains 18 residues. With 6 bases clipped from V and 10 bases from J, the junction kept 23 bases outside the gene matches. The CDR3 loop reads CASSNGLGFSSGHGEQFF. CDR3 in DNA: TGTGCCAGCAGCAACGGACTGGGATTTTCTAGCGGGCATGGGGAGCAGTTCTTC.

This clonotype was seen a handful of times. The rearrangement joins TRBV12-3 or TRBV12-4 to TRBJ1-5; tentative D call: TRBD1 (5 bases). This CDR3 is 16 amino acids long. V lost 5 bases to trimming and J lost 2 bases, with 16 bases between them. This CDR3 is CASSPIGARGNQPQHF. CDR3 bases: TGTGCCAGCAGTCCCATCGGGGCGAGGGGCAATCAGCCCCAGCATTTT.

The chain has TRBV25-1 and TRBJ2-7; D unresolved. The CDR3 covers 13 residues. Looked up from germline, CDR1 is MGHDK and CDR2 is SYGVNS. Trimming cost V 6 bases and J 5 bases, with 14 bases left between them. The CDR3 protein is CASRAVGKNEQYF. The CDR3 region has the DNA TGTGCCAGCAGAGCCGTAGGGAAGAACGAGCAGTACTTC.

This clonotype was picked up many times. This chain links TRBV5-1 with TRBJ2-7; D gene uncertain. Germline V lookup: CDR1 SGHRS, CDR2 YFSETQ. Trimming cost V 4 bases and J 6 bases, with 11 bases left between them. This CDR3 has 12 residues. CDR3 region: CASSPSRGEQYF. The CDR3 nucleotides are TGCGCCAGCAGCCCCTCCCGCGGCGAGCAGTACTTC.

This clonotype was observed a few times. V usage is TRBV4-2 and J usage is TRBJ2-7; TRBD2 matches at 8 bases. This CDR3 spans 15 amino acids. V shed 1 base, J shed 5 bases, and the junction held 7 bases outside the gene matches. The germline gives CDR1 LGHNA, CDR2 YNFKEQ. Here the CDR3 DNA reads TGTGCCAGCAGCCAAGTGGAGCGGGAGACCCACGAGCAGTACTTC. The encoded protein is CASSQVERETHEQYF.

This clonotype was detected only a few times. The chain joins TRBV20-1 to TRBJ1-1; 8 nucleotides agree with TRBD1. V gave up 3 bases and J gave up 4 bases; unmatched junction bases: 7. Per the germline V gene, CDR1 is DFQATT and CDR2 is SNEGSKA (reference sequence). The CDR3 has 14 residues. The CDR3 nucleotides are TGCAGTGCTAGGTCCACAGGGGGTCCCACTGAAGCTTTCTTT. This encodes CSARSTGGPTEAFF.

This clonotype has more than one count but fewer than ten. The rearrangement uses TRBV12-3 or TRBV12-4 and TRBJ1-1, with D uncertain. The ends were cut back, 3 bases at V and 4 bases at J, with 12 bases in the middle. The CDR3 is made up of 14 amino acids. The CDR3 DNA follows: TGTGCCAGCAGTTTGGCAGGTCTACCCACTGAAGCTTTCTTT. This gives the protein CASSLAGLPTEAFF.